The 10 T cell receptor beta chains below all came from one sample that was sequenced in a study of regulatory T cells in long-lasting Graves disease. Indicated time point: newly diagnosed GD, antithyroid drugs for less than 3 months. Making the TCR library involved RNA that had been extracted from PBMCs. Through Arm-PCR of CDR3 regions and iRepertoire HTBI primers, TCR beta libraries were built. Via MiXCR, TCRdb re-called the multiplex PCR reads, giving one row per CDR3 protein. The sample contains a few hundred thousand distinct CDR3 sequences, about 15% of which appear only once. This sample also appeared in a second study, on T cells in Graves' hyperthyroidism and ophthalmopathy.

Sample: peripheral blood mononuclear cells (PBMCs), taken at new diagnosis, from a patient treated with antithyroid drugs. The receptors were gathered from a woman aged 40 to 50 with Graves disease.

The genes are TRBV25-1 and TRBJ1-2; no definite D call. Germline CDR1 is MGHDK and CDR2 is SYGVNS. V was clipped by 5 bases and J by 8 bases, with 9 bases between them. There are 11 residues in the CDR3. The CDR3 nucleotides are TGTGCCAGCAGTTTGAACGACGGCTACACCTTC. This encodes CASSLNDGYTF.

This clonotype was seen repeatedly, ten times or more. The rearrangement uses TRBV5-1 and TRBJ1-4; no definite D call. Trimming left V 4 bases short and J 2 bases short, with 9 bases between. This CDR3 region has 14 residues. CDR1 and CDR2 from the germline V gene are SGHRS and YFSETQ. The CDR3 coding sequence is TGCGCCAGCAGCCCCGGACTGACTAATGAAAAACTGTTTTTT. Translated, it gives CASSPGLTNEKLFF. Based on the CDR3 plus reference TRBV5-1 and TRBJ1-4, the full variable domain is KAGVTQTPRYLIKTRGQQVTLSCSPISGHRSVSWYQQTPGQGLQFLFEYFSETQRNKGNFPGRFSGRQFSNSRSEMNVSTLELGDSALYLCASSPGLTNEKLFFGSGTQLSVL.

The rearrangement joins TRBV25-1 to TRBJ2-3; 7 bases fit TRBD1. Germline trimming cut 6 bases from V and 2 bases from J; bases unmatched to any gene: 8. The germline V gene encodes CDR1 MGHDK and CDR2 SYGVNS. This CDR3 spans 15 amino acids. CDR3 region: CASSQGEWDTDTQYF. DNA for the CDR3: TGTGCCAGCAGCCAGGGGGAATGGGACACAGATACGCAGTATTTT.

In this sample, this clonotype turned up a few times. A much larger clone sits a single nucleotide away, making a read error possible. The conserved phenylalanine or tryptophan is not found at the CDR3 terminus, so this likely reflects a read error. J is TRBJ2-5 and V is TRBV5-4; 12 bases agree with TRBD2. Germline CDR1 is SGHNT and CDR2 is YYREEE (reference sequence). Trimming cost V 3 bases and J 1 base; bases outside gene matches: 7. The CDR3 sequence is 17 residues long. The CDR3 DNA reads as TGTGCCAGCAGCTCGGGACTAGCGGGTCGACGCCAAGAGACCCAGTACCTC. This translates into CASSSGLAGRRQETQYL.

This clonotype was picked up many times. This chain connects TRBV20-1 to TRBJ2-1; maybe TRBD2 (5 bases). This CDR3 is built from 13 residues. Germline V gene lookup returns CDR1 DFQATT and CDR2 SNEGSKA (reference sequence). V was cut by 6 bases and J by 3 bases, with 12 bases left in between. CDR3 sequence reads: CSARHRDYNEQFF. The CDR3 nucleotides read TGCAGTGCCCGCCACCGGGACTACAATGAGCAGTTCTTC.

In its sample, this clonotype was seen many times. This chain uses TRBV29-1 with TRBJ1-2; 7 bases are shared with TRBD1. Trimming cost V 4 bases and J 3 bases; bases outside gene matches: 8. Germline assignment: CDR1 SQVTM and CDR2 ANQGSEA. The CDR3 is made up of 14 amino acids. The DNA of the CDR3 is TGCAGCGTTGCAACAGGGGATGGGGACTATGGCTACACCTTC. Its translation is CSVATGDGDYGYTF.

This clonotype was picked up many times. The rearrangement joins TRBV12-3 or TRBV12-4 to TRBJ2-2; the D gene is possibly TRBD1 (5 bases). V lost 6 bases and J 7 bases, leaving 21 bases between the germline ends. The CDR3 spans 16 residues. CDR3 loop: CASSSIPGMIGGELFF. The CDR3 nucleotides read TGTGCCAGCAGCTCGATCCCAGGGATGATCGGCGGGGAGCTGTTTTTT.

This clonotype was seen many times. The chain is built from TRBV20-1 and TRBJ1-6, with D perhaps TRBD1 (5 bases). From germline, CDR1 is DFQATT and CDR2 SNEGSKA (reference sequence). This CDR3 contains 15 residues. V was trimmed by 3 bases and J by 6 bases, leaving 15 bases between them. The CDR3 protein is CSASQGDLGNSPLHF. The CDR3 DNA is TGCAGTGCTAGCCAGGGAGATCTGGGTAATTCACCCCTCCACTTT.

This clonotype was observed a handful of times. This sequence joins TRBV19 and TRBJ2-1, with TRBD2 identical over 13 bases. Per germline, CDR1 LNHDA and CDR2 SQIVND (reference sequence). Trimming removed 9 bases from V and 7 bases from J; junction bases left unmatched: 9. This CDR3 contains 15 residues. CDR3 nucleotides: TGTGCCAGCAAACTAGCGGGAGGGCCGGGGAATGAGCAGTTCTTC. Protein product: CASKLAGGPGNEQFF. The variable domain in full, completed from reference TRBV19 and TRBJ2-1, reads DGGITQSPKYLFRKEGQNVTLSCEQNLNHDAMYWYRQDPGQGLRLIYYSQIVNDFQKGDIAEGYSVSREKKESFPLTVTSAQKNPTAFYLCASKLAGGPGNEQFFGPGTRLTVL.

There are many counts of this clonotype. This rearrangement joins TRBV7-2 to TRBJ2-3, with 7 nucleotides matching TRBD2. The germline CDR1 and CDR2 sequences are SGHTA and FQGNSA. CDR3 length equals 17 residues. V trimming: 4 bases; J trimming: 0 bases; junction bases outside the gene matches: 10. As DNA, the CDR3 is TGTGCCAGCAGCTCCGGGACTACCATAGCGAGCACAGATACGCAGTATTTT. It yields the protein CASSSGTTIASTDTQYF.